The 14 T cell receptor beta chains listed next were all sequenced from one sample in a study of T-cell memory formation after mild COVID-19. One entry per CDR3 protein, called by TCRdb with MiXCR from the 5' RACE reads. The data show hundreds of thousands of distinct CDR3 sequences, with about 15% seen just once and roughly 21% held by the top ten. The sequenced sample was PBMCs or a T cell subset sorted from them (not recorded which). These receptors were taken from a man between 18 and 29 years old who had mild COVID-19 (a few samples of this study predate the infection). Cell type and time point are not known.

The sample holds a few counts of this clonotype. This chain joins TRBV5-1 and TRBJ2-5; TRBD1 might be the D (5 bases). The CDR3 consists of 15 residues. Trimming took 0 bases from V and 1 from J, leaving 10 bases between them. The germline gives CDR1 SGHRS, CDR2 YFSETQ. The CDR3 DNA reads as TGCGCCAGCAGCTTGGTGGACATAGGCCAAGAGACCCAGTACTTC. As protein: CASSLVDIGQETQYF. The full variable domain, its missing parts supplied by reference TRBV5-1 and TRBJ2-5, is KAGVTQTPRYLIKTRGQQVTLSCSPISGHRSVSWYQQTPGQGLQFLFEYFSETQRNKGNFPGRFSGRQFSNSRSEMNVSTLELGDSALYLCASSLVDIGQETQYFGPGTRLLVL.

In its sample, this clonotype was seen many times. The chain links TRBV5-1 to TRBJ1-1; D is uncertain. V lost 0 bases, J lost 8 bases, and 17 bases lay in between. The CDR3 length is 15 residues. Germline lookup yields CDR1 SGHRS and CDR2 YFSETQ. CDR3 coding DNA: TGCGCCAGCAGCTTGGGGCCGGGGAGGGAAGCCGAAGCTTTCTTT. Translating gives CASSLGPGREAEAFF.

The J gene is TRBJ2-3, the V gene TRBV5-1; 9 bases map to TRBD2. With 1 base clipped from V and 3 bases from J, the junction kept 3 bases outside the gene matches. Germline CDR1 and CDR2: SGHRS and YFSETQ. The CDR3 length is 15 residues. The CDR3 region has the DNA TGCGCCAGCAGCTTGACAGCGGGGGGTACAGATACGCAGTATTTT. Its protein is CASSLTAGGTDTQYF. Full variable domain (rest looked up from reference TRBV5-1 and TRBJ2-3): KAGVTQTPRYLIKTRGQQVTLSCSPISGHRSVSWYQQTPGQGLQFLFEYFSETQRNKGNFPGRFSGRQFSNSRSEMNVSTLELGDSALYLCASSLTAGGTDTQYFGPGTRLTVL.

This clonotype was seen a handful of times. A read error may account for a junction end that differs from germline. The chain is built from TRBV7-7 and TRBJ1-3; D perhaps matches TRBD1 (5 bases). The germline V gene has CDR1 SSHAT and CDR2 FNYEAQ (reference sequence). This CDR3 is 15 amino acids long. In DNA form, the CDR3 reads TGTGCTAGCAGCTCAAGTGCCGGGGACGGAAACACCATATATTTT. This codes for CASSSSAGDGNTIYF.

This clonotype was seen once. V is TRBV3-1 and J is TRBJ1-1; D possibly corresponds to TRBD1 (5 bases). V dropped 2 bases and J dropped 4 bases, with 11 bases sitting between them. Germline lookup yields CDR1 LGHDT and CDR2 YNNKEL (reference sequence). There are 14 residues in the CDR3. CDR3 loop: CASSQRQGATEAFF. The CDR3 region has the DNA TGTGCCAGCAGCCAAAGGCAGGGCGCCACTGAAGCTTTCTTT.

The chain has TRBV4-1 and TRBJ1-2, with 8 nucleotides matching TRBD1. The CDR3 consists of 15 residues. Germline values: CDR1 MGHRA, CDR2 YSYEKL. J was trimmed by 6 bases and V by 2 bases; bases with no gene match: 8. CDR3 loop: CASSQRTGFSNGYTF. The CDR3 bases are TGCGCCAGCAGCCAAAGGACAGGGTTTAGCAATGGCTACACCTTC.

This sequence joins TRBV7-9 and TRBJ2-2; D gene uncertain. Trimming pared 5 bases from V and 3 bases from J, leaving 19 bases between. The V gene's germline CDR1 is SEHNR and CDR2 FQNEAQ (reference sequence). The CDR3 is made up of 17 amino acids. CDR3 loop: CASSDRPELLYTGELFF. The DNA of the CDR3 is TGTGCCAGCAGCGATAGACCCGAACTTTTGTACACCGGGGAGCTGTTTTTT.

The chain links TRBV9 to TRBJ2-2; TRBD2 is a possible D gene (6 bases). V gave up 4 bases and J gave up 7 bases, with 11 bases separating them. There are 13 residues in the CDR3. Germline V gene data show CDR1 as SGDLS and CDR2 as YYNGEE. The CDR3 loop reads CASSLGDFGELFF. DNA for the CDR3: TGTGCCAGCAGCCTGGGGGACTTCGGGGAGCTGTTTTTT.

V usage is TRBV12-3 or TRBV12-4 and J usage is TRBJ1-1, with 9 nucleotides matching TRBD1. V gave up 4 bases and J gave up 5 bases; unmatched junction bases: 2. The length of the CDR3 is 13 residues. CDR3 amino acids: CASSWTGVTEAFF. DNA for the CDR3: TGTGCCAGCAGTTGGACAGGGGTGACTGAAGCTTTCTTT.

This clonotype was found many times. The V call is TRBV7-2, the J call TRBJ2-3; 13 nucleotides line up with TRBD2. CDR3 size: 16 residues. CDR1 is SGHTA and CDR2 is FQGNSA in the germline V gene. With V trimmed by 3 bases and J by 4 bases, 4 bases remained unmatched. This chain's CDR3 is CASSFRLAGGSDTQYF. In DNA form, the CDR3 reads TGTGCCAGCAGCTTCAGACTAGCGGGGGGATCAGATACGCAGTATTTT.

The chain carries TRBV2 and TRBJ2-5; tentatively, D is TRBD2 (5 bases). This CDR3 has 10 amino acids. Germline assignment: CDR1 SNHLY and CDR2 FYNNEI. Trimming removed 10 bases from V and 5 bases from J, with 8 bases in between. The CDR3 is CATEVETQYF. Written as DNA, the CDR3 is TGTGCCACGGAGGTTGAGACCCAGTACTTC.

This clonotype was found a few times. V is TRBV20-1 and J is TRBJ2-1; 10 nucleotides match TRBD1. Germline assignment: CDR1 DFQATT and CDR2 SNEGSKA (reference sequence). The CDR3 is made up of 16 amino acids. Trimming removed 0 bases from V and 9 bases from J; junction bases left unmatched: 11. CDR3 nucleotides: TGCAGTGCTAGAGATCCTCGACAGGGGGCGAGGGGTGAGCAGTTCTTC. Its protein product is CSARDPRQGARGEQFF.

This clonotype showed up just a few times. This chain links TRBV7-2 with TRBJ1-4; possible D gene TRBD1, 5 bases. Germline CDR1 SGHTA, CDR2 FQGNSA. The CDR3 spans 15 residues. V was clipped by 5 bases and J by 6 bases, with 16 bases between them. For the CDR3, the DNA is TGTGCCAGCAGCAATCGCCGGTGGGGGGATGAAAAACTGTTTTTT. Residues: CASSNRRWGDEKLFF.

V usage is TRBV4-3 and J usage is TRBJ2-1, with D possibly being TRBD2 (5 bases). The CDR3 sequence is 12 residues long. Germline CDR1 and CDR2: LGHNA and YSLEER. Trimming pared 1 base from V and 8 bases from J, leaving 6 bases between. The CDR3 DNA sequence: TGCGCCAGCAGCCAAGGCGGGTATGAGCAGTTCTTC. Its translation: CASSQGGYEQFF.